Included here is one TCR beta chain sequence, with context. Its cognate antigen has yet to be identified. Base qualities are not at hand, and no much larger clone is one base apart. TCR cDNA was synthesized by 5'RACE template switching, which introduced a universal primer site and unique molecular identifiers. Priming of cDNA synthesis was performed from both the TCR alpha and TCR beta constant segments. Library amplification involved two PCR steps, and the second step added sample barcodes and sequencing adapters. Sequencing of libraries was performed on Illumina HiSeq 2500 (2x100 bp) or NovaSeq (2x150 bp). For the original study's pipeline: Demultiplexing of reads and collapsing into UMI consensus sequences were performed with MIGEC, and V(D)J alignment was carried out with MiXCR. Vaccine-responding clonotypes were defined with edgeR using replicate PBMC samples, requiring FDR below 0.01 and a log2 fold change above 5 up to day 15. Bulk clonotypes were assigned CD4 or CD8 identity according to which sequenced CD4 or CD8 repertoire held them at higher abundance. Clones were called with MiXCR by TCRdb after fastp trimmed the public reads at Q25, and only in-frame beta chains were retained. Records with the same CDR3 protein are collapsed into one entry carrying the most frequent genes and DNA. The V and J calls and clone size are TCRdb's, not the authors'. The sample table records more than 450,000 distinct CDR3 sequences; 20% to 25% of these occur just once. Together, the top ten hold about 17% of the sample.

These data originate in a study of T cells after yellow fever vaccination (dated by TCRdb to between 2018 and 2021). A note on the overall study: The SMART-Seq v4 Ultra Low Input RNA kit was used to prepare libraries from fractions with low cell numbers. Two healthy male donors, one aged 18 to 30 and one aged 30 to 40 years, made up the cohort. Blood was drawn at multiple timepoints before and after primary and secondary immunization, with bulk PBMC replicates and cell subsets isolated. To track T-cell clones before and after primary and booster YFV17D yellow fever vaccination, bulk TCR alpha and beta repertoires were sequenced longitudinally. General conclusions and limits of the study: A small share of clonotypes occurred in both CD4 and CD8 compartments, likely arising from convergent recombination. After the booster, most of the clones that had expanded following primary vaccination were detected again (roughly 97% of CD4 and more than 85% of CD8), which suggests that memory was broadly maintained. The secondary T-cell response was weaker than the primary response but faster, peaking on day 5 instead of day 15. The study included only two donors, which limits how far the findings can be generalized. Because abundant contaminating clonotypes from the bulk population could be contained in FACS-sorted repertoires, computational filtering was required.

The CDR3 goes from the cysteine to the phenylalanine over 12 residues. Only the CDR3 DNA stays, 36 bases, in frame from base 1. V is clipped by 0 bases and J by 9 bases, and the sequence between their germline boundaries is 7 bases long. Taken from the germline V gene, the CDR1 and CDR2 loops are SGDLS and YYNGEE. The treatment or condition label of this sample denotes: live attenuated yellow fever vaccine strain. At each blood-draw timepoint, two biological replicates of bulk PBMCs were collected. PBMCs were isolated from peripheral blood using a standard Ficoll-Paque protocol. TriZol was used to extract RNA from bulk PBMCs, CD4 and CD8 fractions, and dextramer-positive and dextramer-negative fractions.

The source material was PBMCs, sampled around 3 weeks after the first yellow fever vaccination. This receptor was obtained from a man aged 18 to 29 who received the YFV17D yellow fever vaccine. The chain joins TRBV9 to TRBJ2-1, with the D gene too uncertain to name. The CDR3 region: CASSVDWFEQFF. The DNA reads as follows: TGTGCCAGCAGCGTAGATTGGTTTGAGCAGTTCTTC.